This T cell receptor beta chain was identified during a study of shared clonotypes between healthy human individuals. Study context: CD4 naive and CD4 memory each took three plates per donor, while CD8 naive took two and CD8 memory one.

Germline assignment: CDR1 SNHLY and CDR2 FYNNEI. Trimming left V 4 bases short and J 3 bases short, with 9 bases between. The CDR3 runs to 13 residues. Profiled with immunoSEQ multiplex PCR; TCRdb holds only in-frame clones, not every one. The repertoire includes about 980,000 clones, approximately 80% of them detected once, and approximately 1.5% sits in the top ten. The receptor was derived from a man between 18 and 35 years old in good health. What was sequenced was memory CD4+ T cells sorted from blood. Indicated subset: CD45RA-negative fraction. The genes are TRBV2 and TRBJ2-5, with a weak D call TRBD2 (6 bases). DNA of the CDR3: TGTGCCAGCAGTGGGACTACTGAAGAGACCCAGTACTTC. Protein: CASSGTTEETQYF.